This entry concerns a single T cell receptor beta chain. Other DNA sequences in the same sample also yield this CDR3. CDR1 SGHTA and CDR2 FQGNSA come from the germline V gene. The CDR3 extends over 13 amino acids. V lost 4 bases, J lost 4 bases, and 10 bases lay in between. These data come from a study of Ad26.COV2.S vaccination and SARS-CoV-2 variants. Regarding treatment: around 19 received Ad26.COV2.S at low or high dose, single or two shots; several received placebo; per-sample allocation not given. Samples were taken on day 63 after the first vaccine or placebo injection. Using immunoSEQ multiplex PCR, the repertoire was profiled, and TCRdb retains in-frame clones only, with some absent. Of 300,000 to 500,000 clones listed, about nine tenths are singletons.

The source is a person between 18 and 65 years old who received the Ad26.COV2.S COVID-19 vaccine or a placebo. The starting material was peripheral blood, obtained in a trial of Ad26.COV2.S vaccine versus placebo. The chain has TRBV7-2 and TRBJ2-5; a possible D gene is TRBD2 (6 bases). CDR3: CASSSLGGETQYF. The CDR3 DNA reads as TGTGCCAGCAGCTCCCTCGGGGGAGAGACCCAGTACTTC.